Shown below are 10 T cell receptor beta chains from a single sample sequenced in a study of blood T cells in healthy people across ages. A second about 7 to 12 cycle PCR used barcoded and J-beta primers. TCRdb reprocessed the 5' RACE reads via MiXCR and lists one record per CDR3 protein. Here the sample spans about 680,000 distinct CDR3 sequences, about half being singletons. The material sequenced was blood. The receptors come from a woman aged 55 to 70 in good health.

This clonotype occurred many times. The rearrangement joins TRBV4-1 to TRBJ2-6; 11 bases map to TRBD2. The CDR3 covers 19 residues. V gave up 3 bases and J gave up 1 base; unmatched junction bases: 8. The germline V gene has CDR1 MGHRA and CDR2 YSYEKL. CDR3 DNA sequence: TGCGCCAGCAGCCATCTGGGACTAGCGGAACCATCTGGGGCCAACGTCCTGACTTTC. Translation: CASSHLGLAEPSGANVLTF.

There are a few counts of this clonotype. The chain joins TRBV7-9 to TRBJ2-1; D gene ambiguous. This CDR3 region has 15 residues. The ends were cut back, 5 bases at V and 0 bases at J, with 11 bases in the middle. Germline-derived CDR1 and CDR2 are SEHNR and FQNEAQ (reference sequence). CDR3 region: CASSGAPFSYNEQFF. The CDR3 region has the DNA TGTGCCAGCAGCGGCGCCCCGTTCTCCTACAATGAGCAGTTCTTC.

The CDR3 loop is CASSHRQASTEAFF. Here the CDR3 DNA reads TGTGCCAGCAGCCATAGACAGGCGTCGACTGAAGCTTTCTTT. V gene TRBV3-1 combines with J gene TRBJ1-1; a possible D gene is TRBD1 (6 bases). This CDR3 contains 14 residues. Per the germline V gene, CDR1 is LGHDT and CDR2 is YNNKEL (reference sequence). The germline V and J ends were trimmed by 3 bases and 5 bases, with 13 bases remaining between them.

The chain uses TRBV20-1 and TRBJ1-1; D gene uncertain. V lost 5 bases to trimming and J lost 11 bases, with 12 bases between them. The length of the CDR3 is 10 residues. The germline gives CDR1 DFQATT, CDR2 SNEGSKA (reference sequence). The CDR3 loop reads CSALVVFAFF. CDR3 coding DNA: TGCAGTGCTTTAGTGGTGTTTGCTTTCTTT.

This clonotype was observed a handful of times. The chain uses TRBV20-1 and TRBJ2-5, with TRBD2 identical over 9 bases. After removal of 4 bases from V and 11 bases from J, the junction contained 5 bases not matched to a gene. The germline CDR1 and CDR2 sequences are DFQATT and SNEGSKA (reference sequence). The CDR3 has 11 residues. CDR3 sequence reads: CSAIFSGRQYF. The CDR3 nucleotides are TGCAGTGCTATCTTTAGCGGGAGACAGTACTTC.

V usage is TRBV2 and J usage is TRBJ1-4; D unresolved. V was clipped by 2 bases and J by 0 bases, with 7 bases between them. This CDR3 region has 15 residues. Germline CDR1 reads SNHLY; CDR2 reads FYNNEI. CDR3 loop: CASSENRATNEKLFF. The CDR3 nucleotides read TGTGCCAGCAGTGAAAACAGAGCAACTAATGAAAAACTGTTTTTT.

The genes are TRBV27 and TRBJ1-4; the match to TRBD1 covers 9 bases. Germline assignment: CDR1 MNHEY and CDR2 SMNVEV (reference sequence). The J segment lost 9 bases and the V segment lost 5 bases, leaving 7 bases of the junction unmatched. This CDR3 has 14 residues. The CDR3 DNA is TGTGCCAGCAGTGCCCTCGGACAGGGGAAAAAACTGTTTTTT. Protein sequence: CASSALGQGKKLFF.

CDR3 in amino acids: CASSLDRGLYREQFF. For the CDR3, the DNA is TGTGCCAGCAGCTTGGACAGGGGGCTCTATAGGGAGCAGTTCTTC. The V and J genes are TRBV7-2 and TRBJ2-1; the match to TRBD1 covers 11 bases. Trimming removed 3 bases from V and 10 bases from J; junction bases left unmatched: 8. The CDR3 loop spans 15 amino acids. Germline CDR1 reads SGHTA; CDR2 reads FQGNSA.

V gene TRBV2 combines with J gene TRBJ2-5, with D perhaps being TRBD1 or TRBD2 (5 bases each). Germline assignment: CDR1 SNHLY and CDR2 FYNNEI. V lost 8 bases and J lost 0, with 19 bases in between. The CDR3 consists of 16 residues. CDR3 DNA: TGTGCCAGCGTCAGACCGGGACGCATGTACCAAGAGACCCAGTACTTC. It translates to CASVRPGRMYQETQYF.

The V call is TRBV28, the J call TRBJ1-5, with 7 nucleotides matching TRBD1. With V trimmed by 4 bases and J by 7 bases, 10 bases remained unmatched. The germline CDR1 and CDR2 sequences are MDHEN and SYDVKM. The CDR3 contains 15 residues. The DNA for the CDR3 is TGTGCCAGCAGTTCAATGACAGGGCAGGACCAGCCCCAGCATTTT. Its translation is CASSSMTGQDQPQHF.